This note documents a single T cell receptor (beta chain) sequence. As yet, its antigen is unknown. Time point specified: patch test 3, about 24 weeks after DPC sensitization. Treatment meaning: therapeutic diphenylcyclopropenone sensitization with weekly scalp DPC. Source study methods: From approximately 25,000 to 650,000 TCRs were found per sample, with a median of 95,638. TCRdb re-called the RACE reads with MiXCR, one entry per CDR3 protein. These V and J calls originate from TCRdb's pipeline instead of the authors' own analysis. The sample includes roughly 62,000 distinct CDR3 sequences, 12% seen only once; the top ten take 2.4%. The data were taken from a study of human T cells and chemical hapten exposure. General study points: Large CDR3 similarity clusters arose significantly more often from expanded TCRs than from controls.

The CDR3 is made up of 15 amino acids. The germline V gene encodes CDR1 SGHVS and CDR2 FQNEAQ. V dropped 5 bases and J dropped 0 bases, with 13 bases sitting between them. The input for sequencing was whole blood, taken in connection with sensitization to the hapten diphenylcyclopropenone (DPC). This chain connects TRBV7-8 to TRBJ1-2; the D is unclear. The sequence derives from a man aged 25-45 years with alopecia areata. Some clones in this sample may be carry-over from other donors' samples. This CDR3 is CASSPSLPPNYGYTF. The DNA of the CDR3 is TGTGCCAGCAGCCCATCGCTCCCACCTAACTATGGCTACACCTTC.